A selection of T cell receptor beta chains follows, all from one sample in a study of Graves' ophthalmopathy and Graves' hyperthyroidism. A single record per CDR3 protein comes from TCRdb applying MiXCR to the multiplex PCR reads. The sample contains a few hundred thousand distinct CDR3 sequences, roughly 17% of which appear only once. The sequenced material came from peripheral blood. The receptor set was obtained from an adult woman with stable Graves' hyperthyroidism. Each CDR3 is given with its conserved first and last residue. D genes are given only for firm matches. Expanded clones get a size class; other rows say once, few or many, or leave the size out.

D gene	V gene	J gene	clone size	CDR3 protein	CDR3 DNA
TRBD2	TRBV10-3	TRBJ2-7	many	CAISEVWRGLAGEVYEQYF	TGTGCCATCAGTGAGGTATGGAGGGGACTAGCGGGAGAGGTCTACGAGCAGTACTTC
NA	TRBV19	TRBJ2-6	many	CASSIRVVSGANVLTF	TGTGCCAGTAGTATCAGGGTTGTCTCTGGGGCCAACGTCCTGACTTTC
NA	TRBV7-2	TRBJ2-5	many	CASSLGRGPETQYF	TGTGCCAGCAGCTTAGGCCGGGGTCCAGAGACCCAGTACTTC
TRBD1	TRBV7-6	TRBJ2-7	few	CASSLRAGTGIIYEQYF	TGTGCCAGCAGCTTACGTGCAGGGACAGGGATAATCTACGAGCAGTACTTC
TRBD1	TRBV2	TRBJ2-2	few	CASAGQRDREYTGELFF	TGTGCCAGCGCGGGGCAACGGGACAGGGAATACACCGGGGAGCTGTTTTTT
NA	TRBV11-2	TRBJ2-4	NA	CASSLGVAENIQYF	TGTGCCAGCAGCTTAGGAGTCGCGGAAAACATTCAGTACTTC
NA	TRBV2	TRBJ1-2	NA	CASSVIPGPLRYGYTF	TGTGCCAGCAGTGTTATACCGGGCCCTCTGAGGTATGGCTACACCTTC
TRBD1	TRBV3-1	TRBJ1-2	many	CASSKMAGGLHYGYTF	TGTGCCAGCAGCAAGATGGCAGGGGGCCTTCACTATGGCTACACCTTC
NA	TRBV12-3/TRBV12-4	TRBJ1-1	NA	CASSVQGKDTEAFF	TGTGCCAGCAGTGTTCAGGGTAAGGACACTGAAGCTTTCTTT
NA	TRBV29-1	TRBJ1-2	NA	CSVAGARYGYTF	TGCAGCGTTGCAGGGGCTCGGTATGGCTACACCTTC
NA	TRBV12-5	TRBJ2-2	few	CASGSNRDSLRERYTGELFF	TGTGCTAGTGGTTCAAACCGGGACTCCCTACGAGAGAGGTACACCGGGGAGCTGTTTTTT
NA	TRBV12-3/TRBV12-4	TRBJ1-1	NA	CANSLGTLNTEAFF	TGTGCCAACAGTTTAGGCACCTTGAACACTGAAGCTTTCTTT
NA	TRBV6-4	TRBJ2-5	NA	CASRGSSLGETQYF	TGTGCCAGCAGGGGGTCGTCGTTGGGTGAGACCCAGTACTTC
TRBD2	TRBV5-1	TRBJ2-3	few	CASSFRGLAGVTDTQYF	TGCGCCAGCAGCTTCCGAGGACTAGCGGGAGTGACAGATACGCAGTATTTT
TRBD1	TRBV18	TRBJ2-7	many	CASSPPGTGGGEQYF	TGTGCCAGCTCACCACCCGGGACAGGAGGCGGCGAGCAGTACTTC
NA	TRBV6-5	TRBJ1-5	many	CASSYTNSNQPQHF	TGTGCCAGCAGTTACACCAATAGCAATCAGCCCCAGCATTTT
NA	TRBV28	TRBJ1-5	many	CASSLARFQPQHF	TGTGCCAGCAGCTTAGCGCGGTTCCAGCCCCAGCATTTT
TRBD1	TRBV20-1	TRBJ2-7	many	CSARGIKTGKYEQYF	TGCAGTGCTAGGGGGATCAAGACAGGGAAGTACGAGCAGTACTTC
TRBD1	TRBV27	TRBJ2-2	many	CASSLRYVDRGGGELFF	TGTGCCAGCAGTTTACGCTATGTGGACAGGGGTGGCGGGGAGCTGTTTTTT
NA	TRBV27	TRBJ1-6	many	CASSLEGQPNSPLHF	TGTGCCAGCAGTTTAGAGGGGCAGCCTAATTCACCCCTCCACTTT
NA	TRBV18	TRBJ2-5	many	CASSQPLDLQETQYF	TGTGCCAGCTCACAACCCTTGGACTTACAAGAGACCCAGTACTTC
NA	TRBV24-1	TRBJ2-1	NA	CATSEGGAGAYNEQFF	TGTGCCACCAGTGAGGGGGGGGCAGGGGCCTACAATGAGCAGTTCTTC
NA	TRBV29-1	TRBJ2-7	many	CSVEGTAGYEQYF	TGCAGCGTTGAAGGGACAGCCGGATACGAGCAGTACTTC
TRBD2	TRBV29-1	TRBJ2-7	many	CSVATRLAGVEQYF	TGCAGCGTTGCAACTCGACTAGCGGGAGTCGAGCAGTACTTC
TRBD2	TRBV30	TRBJ2-7	many	CAWSRASGDYEQYF	TGTGCCTGGAGTAGGGCTAGCGGGGACTACGAGCAGTACTTC
NA	TRBV4-2	TRBJ1-5	many	CASSQAWGTLASNQPQHF	TGTGCCAGCAGCCAGGCGTGGGGGACATTAGCTAGCAATCAGCCCCAGCATTTT
TRBD1	TRBV6-2/TRBV6-3	TRBJ2-7	many	CASSPGQGVGPNSYEQYF	TGTGCCAGCAGCCCCGGACAGGGGGTCGGCCCAAACTCCTACGAGCAGTACTTC
TRBD2	TRBV20-1	TRBJ2-7	many	CSARDDASGAYEQYF	TGCAGTGCTAGAGATGATGCTAGCGGGGCCTACGAGCAGTACTTC
TRBD2	TRBV27	TRBJ2-5	many	CASSPGTGGSQETQYF	TGTGCCAGCAGTCCGGGGACTGGCGGGAGTCAAGAGACCCAGTACTTC
TRBD1	TRBV24-1	TRBJ2-7	many	CATSPPGQPLEQYF	TGTGCCACCAGTCCACCGGGACAGCCCCTCGAGCAGTACTTC
NA	TRBV29-1	TRBJ1-5	many	CSVASNNQPQHF	TGCAGCGTTGCGAGTAACAATCAGCCCCAGCATTTT
TRBD1	TRBV2	TRBJ2-2	many	CASSLRQGDGELFF	TGTGCCAGCAGCCTAAGACAGGGCGACGGGGAGCTGTTTTTT
NA	TRBV28	TRBJ1-5	many	CASSLPRFNNQPQHF	TGTGCCAGCAGTTTACCCAGATTTAACAATCAGCCCCAGCATTTT
TRBD2	TRBV7-8	TRBJ2-7	many	CASSTGLAGDLAYEQYF	TGTGCCAGCAGCACGGGACTAGCGGGAGATCTGGCCTACGAGCAGTACTTC
NA	TRBV6-1	TRBJ2-3	many	CASSEDRTDTQYF	TGTGCCAGCAGTGAAGACCGAACAGATACGCAGTATTTT
NA	TRBV27	TRBJ2-2	many	CASTETSGAGTGELFF	TGTGCCAGCACCGAAACGTCGGGGGCAGGAACTGGGGAGCTGTTTTTT
NA	TRBV5-4	TRBJ2-5	NA	CASSFRDREETQYF	TGTGCCAGCAGCTTTCGGGACCGGGAAGAGACCCAGTACTTC
NA	TRBV28	TRBJ1-1	many	CASTRIPGTTNTEAFF	TGTGCCAGCACCCGAATCCCCGGGACAACGAACACTGAAGCTTTCTTT
NA	TRBV28	TRBJ2-7	many	CASSWVHRYEQYF	TGTGCCAGCAGTTGGGTACACCGCTACGAGCAGTACTTC
NA	TRBV24-1	TRBJ1-2	many	CATSDVTFYYGYTF	TGTGCCACCAGTGATGTGACATTTTATTATGGCTACACCTTC
NA	TRBV12-3/TRBV12-4	TRBJ2-7	many	CASSWSRSSYEQYF	TGTGCCAGCAGTTGGTCCAGGAGCTCCTACGAGCAGTACTTC
NA	TRBV2	TRBJ1-1	NA	CASSEAIGPGTEAFF	TGTGCCAGCAGTGAAGCGATAGGGCCAGGCACTGAAGCTTTCTTT
NA	TRBV28	TRBJ1-5	many	CASSRRGEPQHF	TGTGCCAGCAGTCGCCGGGGTGAGCCCCAGCATTTT
TRBD2	TRBV6-5	TRBJ2-1	few	CASSYRTSGSGNEQFF	TGTGCCAGCAGTTATAGGACTAGCGGGAGTGGCAATGAGCAGTTCTTC
TRBD2	TRBV28	TRBJ2-7	NA	CASSLPPSSGISYEQYF	TGTGCCAGCAGTTTACCCCCCTCCAGCGGGATCTCCTACGAGCAGTACTTC
TRBD2	TRBV11-2	TRBJ2-3	NA	CASSLLAGRSTDTQYF	TGTGCCAGCAGCTTACTAGCGGGGCGAAGCACAGATACGCAGTATTTT
NA	TRBV11-2	TRBJ2-4	many	CATTPGPQAIQYF	TGTGCCACCACACCGGGACCCCAGGCCATTCAGTACTTC
TRBD2	TRBV20-1	TRBJ2-7	many	CSAQTSGSSYEQYF	TGCAGTGCTCAGACTAGCGGGAGCTCCTACGAGCAGTACTTC
TRBD1	TRBV28	TRBJ1-1	many	CASSLPRTGGISFF	TGTGCCAGCAGTCTCCCCCGGACAGGGGGCATATCTTTCTTT
NA	TRBV10-3	TRBJ2-2	many	CAISDTAMNTGELFF	TGTGCCATCAGTGACACAGCGATGAACACCGGGGAGCTGTTTTTT
NA	TRBV30	TRBJ2-2	NA	CAWSRGTGTGELFF	TGTGCCTGGAGCAGGGGAACAGGCACCGGGGAGCTGTTTTTT
NA	TRBV2	TRBJ1-5	many	CASRATNIPQHF	TGTGCCAGCAGAGCAACTAACATTCCCCAGCATTTT
NA	TRBV27	TRBJ1-5	many	CASSKAGTLGNQPQHF	TGTGCCAGCAGTAAGGCAGGGACGCTTGGCAATCAGCCCCAGCATTTT